The clone carrying this TCR beta chain was observed many times. The antigen is undetermined. This sample is part of a study of PD-1 blockade in classical Hodgkin lymphoma. The time point is: cycle 4 day 1 (C4D1), after 6 weeks of nivolumab. All the patients suffered relapse after autologous stem cell transplantation, and brentuximab vedotin exposure differed. Findings of the study overall: Baseline diversity in complete responders resembled that of newly diagnosed patients.

The repertoire was sequenced with immunoSEQ multiplex PCR; TCRdb's copy has only in-frame clones and lacks some. The sample consists of fewer than 55,000 clones, around 80% of them appearing once. This CDR3 contains 15 residues. CDR1 and CDR2 (germline): LNHDA, SQIVND (reference sequence). Trimming took off 5 bases at V and 7 bases at J, with 17 bases between the two ends. This receptor was identified in a human donor with classical Hodgkin lymphoma. The material sequenced was peripheral blood mononuclear cells (PBMCs), taken before the fourth cycle of nivolumab. The rearrangement joins TRBV19 to TRBJ2-2; D is tentatively TRBD1 or TRBD2 (6 bases each). This CDR3 is CASSYHGGLSGELFF. The CDR3 bases are TGTGCCAGTAGTTATCACGGGGGCCTGAGCGGGGAGCTGTTTTTT.